This T cell receptor beta chain was documented in a study of blood T cell repertoires in COVID-19. As for the study in general: From T cells, B-cell-depleted T cells, or PBMCs came the material, which was cDNA or gDNA.

In the study's own analysis: Quantification of nucleated cells was approximated via reference gene primer amplification. Sequenced by immunoSEQ multiplex PCR; TCRdb stores in-frame clones only, minus some. The V and J calls and clone size were taken over from that table, and D and trimming were inferred from the DNA. This table has over 100,000 clones, roughly 89% appearing once. Per the germline V gene, CDR1 is LGHDT and CDR2 is YNNKEL (reference sequence). This CDR3 region has 15 residues. The trim removed 4 bases at V and 6 bases at J, leaving 7 bases unmatched. What was sequenced was peripheral blood. The chain is built from TRBV3-1 (or the pseudogene TRBV3-2) and TRBJ2-2; 8 bases match TRBD1. The sequence came from a human donor with acute or convalescent COVID-19. The donor label of this sample is uncertain. Here the CDR3 reads CASSLGQGFSGELFF. The CDR3 DNA reads as TGTGCCAGCAGCCTTGGACAGGGCTTCTCCGGGGAGCTGTTTTTT.